The rows below give T cell receptor beta chains drawn from one sample of a study of T-cell reconstitution after alpha-beta-depleted transplantation in children. TCRdb ran MiXCR on the PCR reads and lists one entry per CDR3 protein. The sample consists of 670,000 or so distinct CDR3 sequences, under 15% of them appearing once. This material consisted of PBMCs, taken before TCRalphabeta/CD19-depleted stem cell transplant. The receptors come from a girl aged 2 to 9 with congenital amegakaryocytic thrombocytopenia, due to receive a stem cell transplant. CDR3s include the opening cysteine and the closing phenylalanine or tryptophan. Each record gives: J gene, clone size, V gene, CDR3 length, D gene, CDR3 protein, CDR3 DNA. D genes are given only for firm matches. Only some rows state a clone size, as once, few, many or a class for expanded clones.

TRBJ2-1,many,TRBV5-1,16,-,CASSAAARLVSNEQFF,TGCGCCAGCAGCGCCGCGGCCCGACTAGTAAGCAATGAGCAGTTCTTC
TRBJ2-2,many,TRBV29-1,11,-,CSGGDSGELFF,TGCAGCGGTGGTGATTCCGGGGAGCTGTTTTTT
TRBJ2-1,-,TRBV12-1,16,-,CASSSSLASSYNEQFF,TGTGCCAGCAGCTCCAGCCTAGCGAGCTCCTACAATGAGCAGTTCTTC
TRBJ1-6,many,TRBV10-2,14,-,CASSAVQVNSPLHF,TGCGCCAGCAGTGCTGTTCAGGTCAATTCACCCCTCCACTTT
TRBJ2-5,many,TRBV12-3/TRBV12-4,15,-,CASCRKSFSEETQYF,TGTGCCAGCTGTCGTAAGAGCTTCAGTGAAGAGACCCAGTACTTC
TRBJ2-3,many,TRBV5-1,16,-,CASSLVGGRDTDTQYF,TGCGCCAGCAGCTTAGTCGGGGGGCGAGACACAGATACGCAGTATTTT
TRBJ1-5,-,TRBV10-3,13,-,CAIGPGSNQPQHF,TGTGCCATCGGACCAGGGTCGAATCAGCCCCAGCATTTT
TRBJ2-2,many,TRBV5-1,12,-,CASSLSAGELFF,TGCGCCAGCAGCTTGTCGGCCGGGGAGCTGTTTTTT
TRBJ2-4,few,TRBV12-3/TRBV12-4,16,-,CASSLGRPLAKNIQYF,TGTGCCAGCAGTTTAGGCAGACCCTTAGCCAAAAACATTCAGTACTTC
TRBJ2-7,-,TRBV4-1,14,-,CASSQVTGSYEQYF,TGCGCCAGCAGCCAAGTGACAGGATCGTACGAGCAGTACTTC
TRBJ1-6,many,TRBV10-3,15,TRBD1,CAIRTSDRSTSPLHF,TGTGCCATCAGAACTTCGGACAGGTCGACATCACCCCTCCACTTT
TRBJ2-4,few,TRBV11-1,19,TRBD2,CASSLVPGGDILAKNIQYF,TGTGCCAGCAGCTTAGTTCCGGGAGGGGATATACTAGCCAAAAACATTCAGTACTTC
TRBJ1-2,-,TRBV7-9,16,-,CASSSASDSVVYGYTF,TGTGCCAGCAGCTCAGCCTCGGACTCGGTGGTCTATGGCTACACCTTC
TRBJ1-1,-,TRBV7-9,14,-,CASSEVGGNPEAFF,TGTGCCAGCAGCGAGGTGGGGGGGAATCCTGAAGCTTTCTTT
TRBJ1-5,many,TRBV15,13,-,CATSSGYEQPQHF,TGTGCCACCAGCAGTGGATATGAACAGCCCCAGCATTTT
TRBJ2-7,many,TRBV10-3,14,TRBD2,CAISEAGPSYEQYF,TGTGCCATCAGTGAAGCGGGACCCTCATACGAGCAGTACTTC
TRBJ2-5,few,TRBV7-2,15,TRBD1,CASSLHRGLEETQYF,TGTGCCAGCAGCTTACACAGGGGCCTGGAAGAGACCCAGTACTTC
TRBJ2-1,few,TRBV20-1,10,-,CSVCNNEQFF,TGCAGTGTGTGTAACAATGAGCAGTTCTTC
TRBJ2-7,few,TRBV5-1,15,TRBD1,CASSTGTGGFHEQYF,TGCGCCAGCAGCACCGGGACAGGGGGCTTCCACGAGCAGTACTTC
TRBJ2-1,many,TRBV6-5,15,TRBD2,CASSYSIPGGGEQFF,TGTGCCAGCAGTTACTCGATTCCGGGAGGAGGTGAGCAGTTCTTC
TRBJ2-1,many,TRBV6-5,12,-,CASSYSWGRLFF,TGTGCCAGCAGTTACTCATGGGGGAGACTGTTCTTC
TRBJ2-1,many,TRBV7-8,16,TRBD1,CASTLPGGASYNEQFF,TGTGCCAGCACCTTACCAGGGGGCGCGTCCTACAATGAGCAGTTCTTC
TRBJ2-2,-,TRBV28,15,-,CASSPTRGDTGELFF,TGTGCCAGCAGCCCGACCAGGGGTGACACCGGGGAGCTGTTTTTT
TRBJ2-1,-,TRBV4-1,21,TRBD2,CASSPANLLAGVSFSYNEQFF,TGCGCCAGCAGCCCCGCGAACCTACTAGCGGGAGTGTCGTTTTCCTACAATGAGCAGTTCTTC
TRBJ2-1,few,TRBV4-1,14,-,CASSQGVGAGEQFF,TGCGCCAGCAGCCAAGGAGTGGGGGCTGGCGAGCAGTTCTTC
TRBJ1-1,few,TRBV29-1,13,-,CSVEKGMNTEAFF,TGCAGCGTTGAAAAAGGGATGAACACTGAAGCTTTCTTT
TRBJ2-3,-,TRBV20-1,14,TRBD1,CSARDYRGEDTQYF,TGCAGTGCTAGAGATTACAGGGGGGAAGATACGCAGTATTTT
TRBJ1-5,-,TRBV6-1,15,-,CASSETRSHNQPQHF,TGTGCCAGCAGTGAAACCCGTAGTCACAATCAGCCCCAGCATTTT
TRBJ2-5,-,TRBV18,13,-,CASSPGDQETQYF,TGTGCCAGCTCACCAGGCGACCAAGAGACCCAGTACTTC
TRBJ1-4,many,TRBV7-9,14,-,CASSPRGGNEKLFF,TGTGCCAGCAGTCCGAGGGGTGGTAATGAAAAACTGTTTTTT
TRBJ2-1,few,TRBV15,17,TRBD2,CATSSGGLATRVNEQFF,TGTGCCACCAGCAGTGGGGGACTAGCGACAAGGGTCAATGAGCAGTTCTTC
TRBJ2-1,-,TRBV7-3,15,-,CASSFGLTGGNEQFF,TGTGCCAGCAGCTTCGGACTAACGGGCGGTAATGAGCAGTTCTTC
TRBJ2-1,many,TRBV5-1,15,-,CASSLGPGSYHEQFF,TGCGCCAGCAGCTTGGGACCGGGAAGTTACCATGAGCAGTTCTTC
TRBJ2-7,many,TRBV20-1,12,-,CSASVLRDEQYF,TGCAGTGCTAGTGTGCTGCGGGACGAGCAGTACTTC
TRBJ1-2,many,TRBV20-1,13,-,CSARTGPPYGYTF,TGCAGTGCTAGAACGGGGCCTCCCTATGGCTACACCTTC
TRBJ1-1,many,TRBV27,16,TRBD1,CASSPLEGAGNTEAFF,TGTGCCAGCAGTCCGCTCGAGGGGGCCGGGAACACTGAAGCTTTCTTT
TRBJ2-7,many,TRBV29-1,13,-,CSVVNLSSYEQYF,TGCAGCGTTGTAAATCTGAGCTCCTACGAGCAGTACTTC
TRBJ2-5,few,TRBV12-3/TRBV12-4,15,-,CASSSTGSGQETQYF,TGTGCCAGCAGTTCGACAGGGAGCGGGCAAGAGACCCAGTACTTC
TRBJ1-1,few,TRBV5-6,15,-,CASSLLGTLNTEAFF,TGTGCCAGCAGCTTGTTGGGGACGCTCAACACTGAAGCTTTCTTT
TRBJ2-7,-,TRBV18,15,TRBD1,CASSPLDRSSYEQYF,TGTGCCAGCTCACCCCTGGACAGGAGCTCCTACGAGCAGTACTTC
TRBJ2-5,many,TRBV28,13,-,CASSFRDLETQYF,TGTGCCAGCAGTTTTCGGGACCTGGAGACCCAGTACTTC
TRBJ2-1,few,TRBV5-1,14,TRBD2,CASGEAREDDEQFF,TGCGCCAGCGGTGAAGCGCGGGAGGACGATGAGCAGTTCTTC
TRBJ2-7,many,TRBV9,13,-,CASSVSPSGEQYF,TGTGCCAGCAGCGTGTCCCCCTCGGGCGAGCAGTACTTC
TRBJ2-2,-,TRBV5-1,14,-,CASRMDTNTGELFF,TGCGCCAGCAGAATGGACACTAACACCGGGGAGCTGTTTTTT
TRBJ2-1,-,TRBV5-8,15,TRBD2,CASSPTSGRSSEQFF,TGTGCCAGCAGCCCCACTAGCGGGAGATCGAGTGAGCAGTTCTTC
TRBJ1-6,-,TRBV20-1,12,-,CSARDWDSPLHF,TGCAGTGCTAGAGATTGGGATTCACCCCTCCACTTT
TRBJ1-1,-,TRBV20-1,17,TRBD1,CSATIYRGRFLETEAFF,TGCAGTGCCACCATATACAGGGGGCGTTTCCTCGAGACTGAAGCTTTCTTT
TRBJ2-1,many,TRBV6-5,18,TRBD1,CASSYSMTGESSYNEQFF,TGTGCCAGCAGTTACTCGATGACAGGGGAGAGCTCCTACAATGAGCAGTTCTTC
TRBJ1-1,few,TRBV5-1,14,-,CASSPIGLDTEAFF,TGCGCCAGCAGCCCCATCGGGCTGGACACTGAAGCTTTCTTT
TRBJ1-5,few,TRBV19,20,-,CASSIDRNKQRPYSNQPQHF,TGTGCCAGTAGTATAGATCGGAACAAGCAGCGTCCTTATAGCAATCAGCCCCAGCATTTT
TRBJ1-5,many,TRBV5-1,16,-,CASSLGDGQGNQPQHF,TGCGCCAGCAGCTTGGGAGACGGGCAGGGCAATCAGCCCCAGCATTTT
TRBJ2-4,many,TRBV28,17,-,CASAIATRILAKNIQYF,TGTGCCAGCGCTATTGCTACTAGAATACTAGCCAAAAACATTCAGTACTTC